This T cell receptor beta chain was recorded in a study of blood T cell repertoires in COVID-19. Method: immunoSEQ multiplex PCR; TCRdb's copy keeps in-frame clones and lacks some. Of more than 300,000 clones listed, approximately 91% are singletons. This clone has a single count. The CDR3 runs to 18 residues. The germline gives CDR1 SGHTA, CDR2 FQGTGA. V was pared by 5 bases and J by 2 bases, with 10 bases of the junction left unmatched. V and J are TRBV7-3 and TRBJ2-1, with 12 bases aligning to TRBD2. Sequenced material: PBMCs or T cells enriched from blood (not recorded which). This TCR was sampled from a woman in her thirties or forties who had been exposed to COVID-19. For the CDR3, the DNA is TGTGCCAGCAGCCCAAGACGACTAGCGGGAGAAACCTACAATGAGCAGTTCTTC. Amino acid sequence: CASSPRRLAGETYNEQFF.